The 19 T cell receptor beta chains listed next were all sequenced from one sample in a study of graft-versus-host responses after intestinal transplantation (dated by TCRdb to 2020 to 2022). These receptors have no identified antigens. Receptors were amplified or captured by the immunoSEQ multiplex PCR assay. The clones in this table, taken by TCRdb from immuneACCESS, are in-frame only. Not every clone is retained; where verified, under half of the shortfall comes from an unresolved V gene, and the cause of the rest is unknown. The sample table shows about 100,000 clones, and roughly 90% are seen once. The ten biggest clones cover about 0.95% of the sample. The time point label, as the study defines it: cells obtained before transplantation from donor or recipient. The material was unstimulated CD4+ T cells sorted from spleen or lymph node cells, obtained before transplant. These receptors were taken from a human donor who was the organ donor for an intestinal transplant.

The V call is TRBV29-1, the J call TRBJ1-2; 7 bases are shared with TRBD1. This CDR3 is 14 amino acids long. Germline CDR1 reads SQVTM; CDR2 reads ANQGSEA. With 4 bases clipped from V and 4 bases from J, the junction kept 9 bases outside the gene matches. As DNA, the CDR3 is TGCAGCGTTGGACAGGGACGGTCGGGCTATGGCTACACCTTC. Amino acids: CSVGQGRSGYGYTF. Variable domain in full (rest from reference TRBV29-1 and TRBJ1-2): SAVISQKPSRDICQRGTSLTIQCQVDSQVTMMFWYRQQPGQSLTLIATANQGSEATYESGFVIDKFPISRPNLTFSTLTVSNMSPEDSSIYLCSVGQGRSGYGYTFGSGTRLTVV.

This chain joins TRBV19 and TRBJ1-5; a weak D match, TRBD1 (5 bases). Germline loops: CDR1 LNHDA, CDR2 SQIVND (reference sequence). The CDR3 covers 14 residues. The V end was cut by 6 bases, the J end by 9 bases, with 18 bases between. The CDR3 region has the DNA TGTGCCAGTAGCCCGGGACCCCAAGCACGGCCCCAGCATTTT. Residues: CASSPGPQARPQHF.

This CDR3 reads CAISEAGGLGDTQYF. DNA of the CDR3: TGTGCCATCAGTGAGGCGGGGGGGCTGGGAGATACGCAGTATTTT. V gene TRBV10-3 combines with J gene TRBJ2-3; 9 positions agree with TRBD2. The CDR3 totals 15 residues. Germline values: CDR1 ENHRY, CDR2 SYGVKD. After removal of 2 bases from V and 5 bases from J, the junction contained 5 bases not matched to a gene.

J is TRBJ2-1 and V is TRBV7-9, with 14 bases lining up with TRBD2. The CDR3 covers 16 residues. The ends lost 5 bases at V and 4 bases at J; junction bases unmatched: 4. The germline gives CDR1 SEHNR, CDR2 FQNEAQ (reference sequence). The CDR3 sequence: CASSRTSGGFYNEQFF. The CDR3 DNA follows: TGTGCCAGCAGCCGGACTAGCGGGGGGTTTTACAATGAGCAGTTCTTC.

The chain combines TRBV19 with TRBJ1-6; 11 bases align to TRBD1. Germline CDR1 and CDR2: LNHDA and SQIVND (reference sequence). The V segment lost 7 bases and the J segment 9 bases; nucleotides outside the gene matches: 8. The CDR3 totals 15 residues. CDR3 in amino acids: CASIQHGTGGSPLHF. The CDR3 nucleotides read TGTGCCAGTATCCAGCACGGGACAGGGGGTTCACCCCTCCACTTT.

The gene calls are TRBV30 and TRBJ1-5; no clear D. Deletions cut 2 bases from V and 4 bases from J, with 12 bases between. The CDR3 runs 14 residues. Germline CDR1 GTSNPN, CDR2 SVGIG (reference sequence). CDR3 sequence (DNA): TGTGCCTGGAGTCCCGGGTATTTAAATCAGCCCCAGCATTTT. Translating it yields CAWSPGYLNQPQHF. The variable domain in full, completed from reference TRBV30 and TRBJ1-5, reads SQTIHQWPATLVQPVGSPLSLECTVEGTSNPNLYWYRQAAGRGLQLLFYSVGIGQISSEVPQNLSASRPQDRQFILSSKKLLLSDSGFYLCAWSPGYLNQPQHFGDGTRLSIL.

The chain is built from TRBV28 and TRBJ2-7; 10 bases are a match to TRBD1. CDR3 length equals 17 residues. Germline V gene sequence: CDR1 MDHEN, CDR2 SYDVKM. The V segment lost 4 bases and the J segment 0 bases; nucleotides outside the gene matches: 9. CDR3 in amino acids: CASSSRSGQGYSYEQYF. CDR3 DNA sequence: TGTGCCAGCAGTTCTCGCTCGGGACAGGGGTACTCCTACGAGCAGTACTTC.

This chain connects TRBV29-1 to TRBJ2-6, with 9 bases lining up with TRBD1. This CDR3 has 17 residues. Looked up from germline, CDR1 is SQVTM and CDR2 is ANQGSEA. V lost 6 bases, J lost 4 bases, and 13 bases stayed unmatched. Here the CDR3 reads CSVWLVQGAGGANVLTF. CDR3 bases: TGCAGCGTGTGGCTAGTACAGGGGGCAGGGGGGGCCAACGTCCTGACTTTC.

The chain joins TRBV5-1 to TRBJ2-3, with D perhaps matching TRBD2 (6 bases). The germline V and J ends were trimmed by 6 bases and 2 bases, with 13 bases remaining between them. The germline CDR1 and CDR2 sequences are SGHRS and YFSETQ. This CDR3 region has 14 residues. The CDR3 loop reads CASTSGTHTDTQYF. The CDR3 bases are TGCGCCAGCACCTCCGGGACTCACACAGATACGCAGTATTTT.

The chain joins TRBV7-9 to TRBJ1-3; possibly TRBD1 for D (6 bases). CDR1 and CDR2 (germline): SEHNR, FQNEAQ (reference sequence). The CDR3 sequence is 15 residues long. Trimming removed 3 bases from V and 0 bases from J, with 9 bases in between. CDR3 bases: TGTGCCAGCAGCTTCGACAGGATCTCTGGAAACACCATATATTTT. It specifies CASSFDRISGNTIYF.

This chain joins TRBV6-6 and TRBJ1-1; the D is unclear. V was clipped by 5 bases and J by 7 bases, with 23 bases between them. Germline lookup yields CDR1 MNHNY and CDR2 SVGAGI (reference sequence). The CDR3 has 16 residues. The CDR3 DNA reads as TGTGCCAGCAGTAGAAAGGGAGCATTGGGCGCCCGTGAAGCTTTCTTT. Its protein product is CASSRKGALGAREAFF.

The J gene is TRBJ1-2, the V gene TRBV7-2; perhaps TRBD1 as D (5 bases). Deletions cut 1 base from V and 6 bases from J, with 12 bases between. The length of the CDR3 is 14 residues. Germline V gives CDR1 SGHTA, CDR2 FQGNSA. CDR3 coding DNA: TGTGCCAGCAGCTTAGGCCAGGGTTTCCATGGCTACACCTTC. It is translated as CASSLGQGFHGYTF. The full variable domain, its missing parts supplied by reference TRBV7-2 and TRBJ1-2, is GAGVSQSPSNKVTEKGKDVELRCDPISGHTALYWYRQSLGQGLEFLIYFQGNSAPDKSGLPSDRFSAERTGGSVSTLTIQRTQQEDSAVYLCASSLGQGFHGYTFGSGTRLTVV.

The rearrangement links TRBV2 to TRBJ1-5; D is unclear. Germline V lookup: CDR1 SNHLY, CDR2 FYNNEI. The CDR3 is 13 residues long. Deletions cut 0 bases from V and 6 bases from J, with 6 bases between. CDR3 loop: CASSEAHSQPQHF. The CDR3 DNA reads TGTGCCAGCAGTGAAGCGCATTCTCAGCCCCAGCATTTT.

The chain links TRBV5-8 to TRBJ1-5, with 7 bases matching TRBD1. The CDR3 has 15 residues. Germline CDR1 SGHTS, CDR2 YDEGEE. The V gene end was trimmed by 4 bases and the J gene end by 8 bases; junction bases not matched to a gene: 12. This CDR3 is CASSATGTAAEPQHF. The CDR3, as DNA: TGTGCCAGCAGCGCGACCGGGACAGCCGCCGAGCCCCAGCATTTT.

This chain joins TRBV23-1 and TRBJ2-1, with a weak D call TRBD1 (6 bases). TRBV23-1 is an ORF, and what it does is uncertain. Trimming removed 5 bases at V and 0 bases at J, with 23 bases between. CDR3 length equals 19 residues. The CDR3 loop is CASSTPEGGGAGSYNEQFF. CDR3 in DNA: TGCGCCAGCAGTACCCCCGAAGGGGGTGGGGCGGGCTCCTACAATGAGCAGTTCTTC.

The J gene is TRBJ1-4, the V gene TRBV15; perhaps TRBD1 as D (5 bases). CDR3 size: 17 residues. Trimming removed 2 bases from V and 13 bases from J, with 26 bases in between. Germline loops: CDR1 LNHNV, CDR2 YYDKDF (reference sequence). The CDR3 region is CATSRSKSQGPPIALFF. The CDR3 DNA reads TGTGCCACCAGCAGATCCAAGAGCCAGGGTCCCCCGATAGCACTGTTTTTT.

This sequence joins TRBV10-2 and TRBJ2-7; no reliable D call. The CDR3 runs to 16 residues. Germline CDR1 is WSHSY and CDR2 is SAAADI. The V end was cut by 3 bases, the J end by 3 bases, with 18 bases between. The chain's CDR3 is CASSELGKVIFYEQYF. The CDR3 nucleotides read TGCGCCAGCAGTGAATTGGGGAAGGTCATCTTCTACGAGCAGTACTTC.

The CDR3 DNA sequence: TGTGCCAGTGTATCGACTAGCGGGGGTCGAGAGACCCAGTACTTC. Encoded protein: CASVSTSGGRETQYF. V usage is TRBV19 and J usage is TRBJ2-5, with TRBD2 identical over 12 bases. The V segment lost 8 bases and the J segment 4 bases; nucleotides outside the gene matches: 8. The CDR3 extends over 15 amino acids. In germline, CDR1 is LNHDA, CDR2 SQIVND (reference sequence).

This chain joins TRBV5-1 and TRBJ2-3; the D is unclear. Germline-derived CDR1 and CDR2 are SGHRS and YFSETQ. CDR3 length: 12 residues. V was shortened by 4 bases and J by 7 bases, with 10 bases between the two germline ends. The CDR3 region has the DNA TGCGCCAGCAGCGAGGAGACGAATACGCAGTATTTT. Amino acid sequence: CASSEETNTQYF.